This TCR beta chain emerged from a study of T-cell reconstitution after alpha-beta-depleted transplantation in children. Preparation of the TCRbeta library used unique molecular identifiers. TCRdb redid the calling of the PCR reads with MiXCR, one entry per CDR3 protein. The sample consists of about 900,000 distinct CDR3 sequences, under 30% of them appearing once. The V and J ends lost 2 bases and 4 bases respectively, with 22 bases between them. This CDR3 comprises 18 residues. CDR1 and CDR2 (germline): LGHNA, YSLEER. The clonotype originates from a boy younger than two who had a stem cell transplant for SCID, so the T cells may come from the graft donor. Sequences were derived from PBMCs, mostly from graft donor cells, sampled 360 days after TCRalphabeta/CD19-depleted stem cell transplant. The J gene is TRBJ2-3, the V gene TRBV4-3; D ambiguous. CDR3 sequence: CASSQFPGPSTLSDTQYF. CDR3 DNA sequence: TGCGCCAGCAGCCAATTTCCGGGCCCCTCAACTCTCTCAGATACGCAGTATTTT.